The 27 T cell receptor beta chains below all came from one sample that was sequenced in a study of blood T cell repertoires in COVID-19 (dated by TCRdb to the early 2020s). The protocol used for the library was the immunoSEQ multiplex PCR assay. Not all clones reach the TCRdb copy of this immuneACCESS table, which keeps in-frame sequences only. Checked studies attribute under half of the gap to unresolved V genes and leave the rest unexplained. The sample has 250,000 to 350,000 clones on record, 70% to 90% of them singletons. Of the sample, 3% falls within the top ten clones. Material: peripheral blood. These receptors originate from a woman aged 25-40 years with active or convalescent COVID-19.

This rearrangement joins TRBV11-3 to TRBJ2-7; no clear D. Germline values: CDR1 SGHNT, CDR2 YENEEA. Trimming shortened V by 11 bases and J by 5 bases, and 19 bases separated the two germline ends. The CDR3 is made up of 13 amino acids. CDR3: CAHVCPSPDEQYF. DNA of the CDR3: TGTGCCCACGTCTGCCCTTCTCCAGACGAGCAGTACTTC.

The rearrangement joins TRBV7-2 to TRBJ2-5, with 13 bases matching TRBD2. The V gene's germline CDR1 is SGHTA and CDR2 FQGNSA. V lost 4 bases to trimming and J lost 0 bases; unmatched junction nucleotides: 2. CDR3 length: 16 residues. In DNA form, the CDR3 reads TGTGCCAGCAGCTCGGGACTAGCGGGGTACCAAGAGACCCAGTACTTC. Translating gives CASSSGLAGYQETQYF.

In this sample, this clone turned up a few times. This rearrangement joins TRBV4-3 to TRBJ2-3; 14 bases align to TRBD2. This CDR3 comprises 17 residues. In germline, CDR1 is LGHNA, CDR2 YSLEER. J gave up 6 bases and V 0 bases, and 5 bases lay outside the gene matches. This CDR3 is CASSQEPGLAGVDTQYF. DNA of the CDR3: TGCGCCAGCAGCCAAGAACCGGGACTAGCGGGGGTGGATACGCAGTATTTT.

V gene TRBV6-5 combines with J gene TRBJ1-2, with TRBD1 matching 7 bases. After removal of 2 bases from V and 5 bases from J, the junction contained 2 bases not matched to a gene. The CDR3 is 13 amino acids. CDR1 MNHEY and CDR2 SVGAGI come from the germline V gene. In DNA, the CDR3 is TGTGCCAGCAGTTACAGGGGGCGGTATGGCTACACCTTC. This encodes CASSYRGRYGYTF.

Concerning this clone: At one boundary the junction diverges from the germline segment, which might be a read error. This chain joins TRBV6-2 or TRBV6-3 and TRBJ2-6; 9 bases map to TRBD2. CDR3 length equals 16 residues. Germline V gene lookup returns CDR1 MNHEY and CDR2 SVGEGT. CDR3 region: CACSFRGGAGANGLTF. The CDR3 bases are TGTGCCTGCAGTTTTCGCGGGGGGGCCGGGGCCAACGGCCTGACTTTC.

This chain joins TRBV11-1 and TRBJ2-3, with D uncertain. The ends were cut back, 5 bases at V and 3 bases at J, with 12 bases in the middle. The CDR3 has 14 amino acids. The germline CDR1 and CDR2 sequences are SGHAT and FQDESV (reference sequence). CDR3 bases: TGTGCCAGCAGCGCCGTAGCCCGAACAGATACGCAGTATTTT. Residues: CASSAVARTDTQYF.

This sequence joins TRBV5-6 and TRBJ2-7, with 13 bases matching TRBD2. Germline trimming cut 4 bases from V and 9 bases from J; bases unmatched to any gene: 4. The CDR3 is 13 amino acids. Germline lookup yields CDR1 SGHDT and CDR2 YYEEEE. Here the CDR3 DNA reads TGTGCCAGCAGCGTAAGACTAGCGGGGGGGCAGTACTTC. Translating it yields CASSVRLAGGQYF.

The chain is built from TRBV2 and TRBJ1-3; 7 bases agree with TRBD1. Germline CDR1 is SNHLY and CDR2 is FYNNEI. The CDR3 is 14 residues long. With V trimmed by 3 bases and J by 5 bases, 4 bases remained unmatched. For the CDR3, the DNA is TGTGCCAGCAGTGATCCACAGGGGAGAAACACCATATATTTT. It codes for CASSDPQGRNTIYF.

J is TRBJ2-1 and V is TRBV27, with D tentatively TRBD1 (6 bases). Germline CDR1 and CDR2: MNHEY and SMNVEV (reference sequence). V was cut by 5 bases and J by 5 bases, with 19 bases left in between. The CDR3 spans 16 residues. DNA of the CDR3: TGTGCCAGCAGTCCCCCCTATGGGGGCGGGCACAATGAGCAGTTCTTC. This sequence encodes CASSPPYGGGHNEQFF.

The V call is TRBV9, the J call TRBJ2-5, with TRBD2 identical over 8 bases. Germline-derived CDR1 and CDR2 are SGDLS and YYNGEE. The CDR3 covers 18 residues. Trimming removed 0 bases from V and 5 bases from J; junction bases left unmatched: 15. DNA for the CDR3: TGTGCCAGCAGCGTAGGGGACTGGAGCGGGGGTTCAGGGGAGACCCAGTACTTC. This sequence encodes CASSVGDWSGGSGETQYF. The full variable domain, its missing parts supplied by reference TRBV9 and TRBJ2-5, is DSGVTQTPKHLITATGQRVTLRCSPRSGDLSVYWYQQSLDQGLQFLIQYYNGEERAKGNILERFSAQQFPDLHSELNLSSLELGDSALYFCASSVGDWSGGSGETQYFGPGTRLLVL.

V is TRBV29-1 and J is TRBJ1-2; 9 bases line up with TRBD1. The CDR3 contains 15 residues. V was pared by 0 bases and J by 4 bases, with 6 bases of the junction left unmatched. CDR1 SQVTM and CDR2 ANQGSEA come from the germline V gene. The CDR3 here is CSVEDYRQGGYGYTF. DNA for the CDR3: TGCAGCGTTGAAGATTATAGACAGGGGGGCTATGGCTACACCTTC.

This clone is a singleton in its sample. The chain is built from TRBV10-3 and TRBJ1-1; 9 bases map to TRBD1. Germline V gene sequence: CDR1 ENHRY, CDR2 SYGVKD. The CDR3 has 15 residues. The V gene end was trimmed by 10 bases and the J gene end by 5 bases; junction bases not matched to a gene: 14. CDR3 DNA sequence: TGTGCCACCTCGGCTTACAGACAGGGGGAGACTGAAGCTTTCTTT. It is translated as CATSAYRQGETEAFF.

This clone was recorded once. V and J are TRBV28 and TRBJ1-5, with D possibly TRBD1 on 6 matching bases. This CDR3 spans 14 amino acids. V lost 5 bases and J lost 11, with 19 bases in between. Germline CDR1 reads MDHEN; CDR2 reads SYDVKM. The CDR3 region has the DNA TGTGCCAGCAGTCCACTTGGGGGCGGTGGGGCCCAGCATTTT. Translation gives CASSPLGGGGAQHF.

Regarding this clone: This CDR3 is also generated by other DNA sequences in the sample. The J gene is TRBJ1-2, the V gene TRBV19; TRBD1 is a possible D gene (6 bases). In germline, CDR1 is LNHDA, CDR2 SQIVND (reference sequence). This CDR3 comprises 13 residues. Trimming took 8 bases from V and 3 from J, leaving 13 bases between them. The CDR3 DNA follows: TGTGCCAGTTCGCACAGGGTCGACTATGGCTACACCTTC. Its protein product is CASSHRVDYGYTF.

The table lists this clone with a count of one. The genes are TRBV10-1 and TRBJ1-6; D remains unclear. CDR1 and CDR2 (germline): WNHNN, SYGVQD (reference sequence). This CDR3 region has 17 residues. Trimming stripped 0 bases from V and 5 bases from J, with 14 bases between. This CDR3 reads CASSESRQRIDNSPLHF. The CDR3, as DNA: TGCGCCAGCAGTGAGTCAAGGCAGCGAATTGATAATTCACCCCTCCACTTT.

The chain has TRBV7-9 and TRBJ2-3; 13 bases align to TRBD2. V dropped 5 bases and J dropped 2; count of bases not matched to a gene: 7. Germline lookup yields CDR1 SEHNR and CDR2 FQNEAQ (reference sequence). The CDR3 is 17 amino acids. CDR3 sequence: CASSPRTSGGLTDTQYF. The CDR3 DNA reads TGTGCCAGCAGCCCTAGGACTAGCGGGGGCCTCACAGATACGCAGTATTTT.

This clone showed up just a few times. The chain uses TRBV6-5 and TRBJ1-1; no firm D call. Trimming shortened V by 6 bases and J by 2 bases, and 13 bases separated the two germline ends. There are 14 residues in the CDR3. Germline V gene data show CDR1 as MNHEY and CDR2 as SVGAGI. As DNA, the CDR3 is TGTGCCAGCAGGCGACTGACGGAAAACACTGAAGCTTTCTTT. Translation: CASRRLTENTEAFF.

The chain is built from TRBV9 and TRBJ2-5, with D tentatively TRBD2 (5 bases). The CDR3 spans 13 residues. The V gene lost 6 bases and the J gene lost 7 bases, with 16 bases spanning the gap. Germline assignment: CDR1 SGDLS and CDR2 YYNGEE. The CDR3 protein is CASTVSDWGTQYF. CDR3 nucleotides: TGTGCCAGCACCGTTAGCGATTGGGGGACCCAGTACTTC.

The CDR3 DNA reads TGTGCCAGCAGCTTAGGACAGGGCTCTGGAAACACCATATATTTT. Translated, it gives CASSLGQGSGNTIYF. This rearrangement joins TRBV7-9 to TRBJ1-3; the match to TRBD1 covers 7 bases. Trimming removed 1 base from V and 0 bases from J; junction bases left unmatched: 0. Germline CDR1 reads SEHNR; CDR2 reads FQNEAQ (reference sequence). This CDR3 has 15 amino acids. Full variable domain (missing parts from reference TRBV7-9 and TRBJ1-3): DTGVSQNPRHKITKRGQNVTFRCDPISEHNRLYWYRQTLGQGPEFLTYFQNEAQLEKSRLLSDRFSAERPKGSFSTLEIQRTEQGDSAMYLCASSLGQGSGNTIYFGEGSWLTVV.

This clone was found once. The genes are TRBV24-1 and TRBJ2-7; 10 bases are shared with TRBD1. Per the germline V gene, CDR1 is KGHDR and CDR2 is SFDVKD. J lost 3 bases, V lost 4 bases, and 5 bases had no gene match. This CDR3 is built from 15 residues. CDR3 region: CATSDTRTGGYEQYF. CDR3 sequence (DNA): TGTGCCACCAGTGACACCCGGACAGGGGGCTACGAGCAGTACTTC.

The chain combines TRBV6-4 with TRBJ1-5; 9 bases agree with TRBD1. The junction had 12 bases not matched to a gene; V was cut back by 4 bases and J by 2 bases. Germline assignment: CDR1 MRHNA and CDR2 SNTAGT. The CDR3 is 18 amino acids. The CDR3 region has the DNA TGTGCCAGCAGTGTGAGGAGGGGACAGGGCTATTGCAATCAGCCCCAGCATTTT. Encoded protein: CASSVRRGQGYCNQPQHF.

The chain has TRBV9 and TRBJ1-6, with TRBD1 identical over 7 bases. The CDR3 length is 15 residues. Germline V gene data show CDR1 as SGDLS and CDR2 as YYNGEE. J lost 6 bases, V lost 4 bases, and 7 bases had no gene match. CDR3 bases: TGTGCCAGCAGCCCTACAGGGGCCACTAATTCACCCCTCCACTTT. Its translation: CASSPTGATNSPLHF.

This clone occurred once. The chain links TRBV6-6 to TRBJ1-1, with 7 nucleotides matching TRBD1. From germline, CDR1 is MNHNY and CDR2 SVGAGI (reference sequence). The V gene end was trimmed by 5 bases and the J gene end by 1 base; junction bases not matched to a gene: 4. The CDR3 runs to 14 residues. The CDR3 is CASSDRERNTEAFF. CDR3 nucleotide sequence: TGTGCCAGCAGTGACAGGGAACGGAACACTGAAGCTTTCTTT.

The rearrangement links TRBV4-3 to TRBJ2-1; 10 bases are a match to TRBD2. The V gene end was trimmed by 3 bases and the J gene end by 2 bases; junction bases not matched to a gene: 4. The CDR3 spans 16 residues. Germline CDR1 and CDR2: LGHNA and YSLEER. The CDR3 loop is CASSQSSGGAYNEQFF. CDR3 bases: TGCGCCAGCAGCCAGAGCAGCGGGGGGGCCTACAATGAGCAGTTCTTC.

The chain joins TRBV2 to TRBJ2-7, with TRBD1 matching over 7 bases. Per the germline V gene, CDR1 is SNHLY and CDR2 is FYNNEI. V was clipped by 5 bases and J by 5 bases; unmatched bases: 3. The CDR3 runs to 12 residues. CDR3 DNA sequence: TGTGCCAGCAGTCAAGGGGGCCACGAGCAGTACTTC. Amino acids: CASSQGGHEQYF.

The V and J genes are TRBV23-1 and TRBJ1-3; D unclear. TRBV23-1 is an ORF, with its function uncertain. The V end lost 2 bases, the J end lost 4 bases, and 9 bases lay between the germline ends. The CDR3 extends over 14 amino acids. The DNA of the CDR3 is TGCGCCAGCAGTCAAAAGGTGGGCGGAAACACCATATATTTT. It is translated as CASSQKVGGNTIYF.

The gene calls are TRBV16 and TRBJ2-7; D perhaps matches TRBD1 (6 bases). The germline V gene has CDR1 KGHSY and CDR2 FQNENV. The V end was cut by 3 bases, the J end by 3 bases, with 9 bases between. This CDR3 has 13 amino acids. CDR3 in amino acids: CASSQDSFYEQYF. The DNA for the CDR3 is TGTGCCAGCAGCCAGGACAGCTTCTACGAGCAGTACTTC.